The rows below give T cell receptor beta chains drawn from one sample of a study of T-cell reconstitution after alpha-beta-depleted transplantation in children. TCRdb re-called the PCR reads through MiXCR, storing one row per CDR3 protein. The repertoire consists of about 460,000 distinct CDR3 sequences, with 8% to 11% occurring once and the leading ten covering 2% to 2.5%. The sample in question was PBMCs, obtained before TCRalphabeta/CD19-depleted stem cell transplant. These receptors came from a child younger than 10 with inherited bone marrow failure, due to receive a stem cell transplant. CDR3s include the opening cysteine and the closing phenylalanine or tryptophan. A D gene is named only where the DNA matches it firmly. The size field is filled for only some rows; it gives once, few, many or a size class.

CDR3 DNA: TGTGCCAGCAGTCCCCTGGCGTTTAATGAGCAGTTCTTC
CDR3 protein: CASSPLAFNEQFF
clone size: many
CDR3 length: 13
V gene: TRBV27
D gene: .
J gene: TRBJ2-1

CDR3 DNA: TGCGCCAGCAGCCAAATAGGACTAGCGGGAGGGCCAGGGTACGAGCAGTACTTC
CDR3 protein: CASSQIGLAGGPGYEQYF
clone size: many
CDR3 length: 18
V gene: TRBV4-1
D gene: TRBD2
J gene: TRBJ2-7

CDR3 DNA: TGTGCCAGCAGACCATTGGGGGACAGGGAGAATCAGCCCCAGCATTTT
CDR3 protein: CASRPLGDRENQPQHF
clone size: many
CDR3 length: 16
V gene: TRBV6-2/TRBV6-3
D gene: TRBD1
J gene: TRBJ1-5

CDR3 DNA: TGTGCCAGCAGCCTTCTAGCGGGAGAAGAGACCCAGTACTTC
CDR3 protein: CASSLLAGEETQYF
clone size: .
CDR3 length: 14
V gene: TRBV4-2
D gene: TRBD2
J gene: TRBJ2-5

CDR3 DNA: TGTGCCAGCAGCTCCCCACTACTACGGACAACCTACGAGCAGTACTTC
CDR3 protein: CASSSPLLRTTYEQYF
clone size: many
CDR3 length: 16
V gene: TRBV7-9
D gene: .
J gene: TRBJ2-7

CDR3 DNA: TGCAGTGCTAGATCCCTGGGGGAATCTAATTCACCCCTCCACTTT
CDR3 protein: CSARSLGESNSPLHF
clone size: .
CDR3 length: 15
V gene: TRBV20-1
D gene: .
J gene: TRBJ1-6

CDR3 DNA: TGTGCCAGCAGTTCCTTGACTAGCGGGAGATACAATGAGCAGTTCTTC
CDR3 protein: CASSSLTSGRYNEQFF
clone size: many
CDR3 length: 16
V gene: TRBV27
D gene: TRBD2
J gene: TRBJ2-1

CDR3 DNA: TGTGCCAGCAGCTCACTCCGGGACAGAGGCGGGGAGCTGTTTTTT
CDR3 protein: CASSSLRDRGGELFF
clone size: many
CDR3 length: 15
V gene: TRBV12-3/TRBV12-4
D gene: TRBD1
J gene: TRBJ2-2

CDR3 DNA: TGTGCCAGCAGTTCAGCGGGGACTAGCGAAACCTACAATGAGCAGTTCTTC
CDR3 protein: CASSSAGTSETYNEQFF
clone size: many
CDR3 length: 17
V gene: TRBV28
D gene: TRBD2
J gene: TRBJ2-1

CDR3 DNA: TGTGCCAGTAGTTGGGGGCGCCGGTCAGATACGCAGTATTTT
CDR3 protein: CASSWGRRSDTQYF
clone size: .
CDR3 length: 14
V gene: TRBV19
D gene: .
J gene: TRBJ2-3

CDR3 DNA: TGTGCCAGCAGTTACCTGTCGAGGGAGAACACTGAAGCTTTCTTT
CDR3 protein: CASSYLSRENTEAFF
clone size: .
CDR3 length: 15
V gene: TRBV6-2/TRBV6-3
D gene: .
J gene: TRBJ1-1

CDR3 DNA: TGTGCCAGCAGTCCCCTAGTGCCCCCAGATACGCAGTATTTT
CDR3 protein: CASSPLVPPDTQYF
clone size: many
CDR3 length: 14
V gene: TRBV28
D gene: .
J gene: TRBJ2-3

CDR3 DNA: TGTGCCATCAGTGAGTACCGACTCCTAAGCTCCTACGAGCAGTACTTC
CDR3 protein: CAISEYRLLSSYEQYF
clone size: many
CDR3 length: 16
V gene: TRBV10-3
D gene: .
J gene: TRBJ2-7

CDR3 DNA: TGTGCCAGCAGCCAAGACCCCTGGACTAGCGGGAGCCTCAATGAGCAGTTCTTC
CDR3 protein: CASSQDPWTSGSLNEQFF
clone size: many
CDR3 length: 18
V gene: TRBV4-2
D gene: TRBD2
J gene: TRBJ2-1

CDR3 DNA: TGCAGTGCTAGAGAACATGGCTCCTACAATGAGCAGTTCTTC
CDR3 protein: CSAREHGSYNEQFF
clone size: many
CDR3 length: 14
V gene: TRBV20-1
D gene: .
J gene: TRBJ2-1

CDR3 DNA: TGCGCCAGCACCCCCGACTACCCCTACGAGCAGTACTTC
CDR3 protein: CASTPDYPYEQYF
clone size: many
CDR3 length: 13
V gene: TRBV5-1
D gene: .
J gene: TRBJ2-7

CDR3 DNA: TGTGCCAGCATCCCGGGCCTTTTGCCTGGGGCCAACGTCCTGACTTTC
CDR3 protein: CASIPGLLPGANVLTF
clone size: .
CDR3 length: 16
V gene: TRBV6-2/TRBV6-3
D gene: .
J gene: TRBJ2-6

CDR3 DNA: TGTGCCATCAGCACACTAGCGGGAGGCTCCTACGAGCAGTACTTC
CDR3 protein: CAISTLAGGSYEQYF
clone size: few
CDR3 length: 15
V gene: TRBV10-3
D gene: TRBD2
J gene: TRBJ2-7

CDR3 DNA: TGTGCCAGCAGTCCTACTAGCGGGCGACGCTACGAGCAGTACTTC
CDR3 protein: CASSPTSGRRYEQYF
clone size: few
CDR3 length: 15
V gene: TRBV6-1
D gene: TRBD2
J gene: TRBJ2-7

CDR3 DNA: TGTGCCAGCAGCCAAGAACCCCGGACAGTTCTATACGAGCAGTACTTC
CDR3 protein: CASSQEPRTVLYEQYF
clone size: .
CDR3 length: 16
V gene: TRBV4-2
D gene: .
J gene: TRBJ2-7

CDR3 DNA: TGTGCCAGCAGTTATGATGGGTATCAGCCCCAGCATTTT
CDR3 protein: CASSYDGYQPQHF
clone size: many
CDR3 length: 13
V gene: TRBV12-3/TRBV12-4
D gene: .
J gene: TRBJ1-5

CDR3 DNA: TGTGCCAGCAGCCAGCGGGATCCCTACGAGCAGTACTTC
CDR3 protein: CASSQRDPYEQYF
clone size: many
CDR3 length: 13
V gene: TRBV6-1
D gene: TRBD2
J gene: TRBJ2-7

CDR3 DNA: TGTGCCAGCAGCTCGCGGGCCCCCGCCCCATACGAGCAGTACTTC
CDR3 protein: CASSSRAPAPYEQYF
clone size: few
CDR3 length: 15
V gene: TRBV7-2
D gene: .
J gene: TRBJ2-7

CDR3 DNA: TGTGCCAGCAGTTCGCTCCGGGACAACTACGAGCAGTACTTC
CDR3 protein: CASSSLRDNYEQYF
clone size: many
CDR3 length: 14
V gene: TRBV6-5
D gene: .
J gene: TRBJ2-7

CDR3 DNA: TGTGCCAGCTCACCACCTGGGTTCTTGTCTCGGGCAGGAGATACGCAGTATTTT
CDR3 protein: CASSPPGFLSRAGDTQYF
clone size: .
CDR3 length: 18
V gene: TRBV18
D gene: .
J gene: TRBJ2-3

CDR3 DNA: TGCGCCAGCAGCTTGGAACCAGGCTATGGCTACACCTTC
CDR3 protein: CASSLEPGYGYTF
clone size: many
CDR3 length: 13
V gene: TRBV5-1
D gene: .
J gene: TRBJ1-2

CDR3 DNA: TGTGCCAGCAAATCTTCCCAACTAGCCGCTACCGGGGAGCTGTTTTTT
CDR3 protein: CASKSSQLAATGELFF
clone size: many
CDR3 length: 16
V gene: TRBV12-3/TRBV12-4
D gene: .
J gene: TRBJ2-2

CDR3 DNA: TGTGCCAGCAGCCAATGGACTAGCGGGACCCTCCAAGAGACCCAGTACTTC
CDR3 protein: CASSQWTSGTLQETQYF
clone size: many
CDR3 length: 17
V gene: TRBV4-2
D gene: TRBD2
J gene: TRBJ2-5

CDR3 DNA: TGTGCCAGCAGTTTATGGCCAGCCCTCACAGATACGCAGTATTTT
CDR3 protein: CASSLWPALTDTQYF
clone size: many
CDR3 length: 15
V gene: TRBV28
D gene: .
J gene: TRBJ2-3

CDR3 DNA: TGTGCCACCAGCCCCCGACAGGCAAGCTCCTACGAGCAGTACTTC
CDR3 protein: CATSPRQASSYEQYF
clone size: .
CDR3 length: 15
V gene: TRBV9
D gene: .
J gene: TRBJ2-7

CDR3 DNA: TGTGCCAGCAACCAGGGCAATCAGCCCCAGCATTTT
CDR3 protein: CASNQGNQPQHF
clone size: many
CDR3 length: 12
V gene: TRBV12-3/TRBV12-4
D gene: .
J gene: TRBJ1-5